This passage covers 14 T cell receptor beta chains from one sample sequenced in a study of CD8+ T cells in alopecia areata. After isolation, RNA underwent reverse transcription to generate cDNA as the sequencing template. Produced via immunoSEQ multiplex PCR; TCRdb's table is partial and in-frame only. Among 90,000 to 150,000 clones, 53% were seen once, and the ten largest hold approximately 0.46%. The treatment is: oral pan-JAK inhibitor, 5-10 mg twice daily. The sequencing here drew on CD4+ T cells sorted from blood, taken at week 4, from a patient treated with tofacitinib. The source of these receptors is a human donor with alopecia areata.

This clone was seen at least ten times. This chain connects TRBV15 to TRBJ1-4, with 8 bases lining up with TRBD1. V shed 3 bases and J 7 bases; nucleotides not matched to a gene: 4. The germline gives CDR1 LNHNV, CDR2 YYDKDF (reference sequence). CDR3 length: 14 residues. CDR3 residues: CATSREGQGEKLFF. CDR3 in DNA: TGTGCCACCAGCAGGGAAGGACAGGGTGAAAAACTGTTTTTT.

V and J are TRBV5-4 and TRBJ2-3, with 8 bases lining up with TRBD2. The CDR3 loop spans 15 amino acids. After removal of 4 bases from V and 3 bases from J, the junction contained 7 bases not matched to a gene. CDR1 is SGHNT and CDR2 is YYREEE in the germline V gene (reference sequence). The chain's CDR3 is CASSNVAGSTDTQYF. The CDR3, as DNA: TGTGCCAGCAGCAACGTAGCGGGAAGTACAGATACGCAGTATTTT.

V and J are TRBV30 and TRBJ1-2, with a tentative D call TRBD1 (5 bases). The CDR3 contains 13 residues. CDR1 is GTSNPN, CDR2 SVGIG, per germline (reference sequence). V lost 1 base, J lost 8 bases, and 14 bases lay in between. The DNA for the CDR3 is TGTGCCTGGAGTGGTTATGTGGGGGGAGGCTACACCTTC. Translated, it gives CAWSGYVGGGYTF.

The chain recombines TRBV30 with TRBJ2-3, with 10 bases fitting TRBD2. This CDR3 contains 15 residues. Losses at the gene ends were 2 bases for V and 4 bases for J; bases not matched to a gene: 6. The germline CDR1 and CDR2 sequences are GTSNPN and SVGIG (reference sequence). The CDR3 bases are TGTGCCTGGAGTATTTCGAGCGGGAGGGCAGATACGCAGTATTTT. It is translated as CAWSISSGRADTQYF.

CDR3 region: CASSLATYEQYF. The CDR3 DNA sequence: TGTGCCAGCAGCTTAGCGACCTACGAGCAGTACTTC. The gene calls are TRBV7-9 and TRBJ2-7, with no clear D. CDR3 length equals 12 residues. The germline V and J ends were trimmed by 0 bases and 2 bases, with 2 bases remaining between them. The germline V gene encodes CDR1 SEHNR and CDR2 FQNEAQ (reference sequence).

V usage is TRBV5-1 and J usage is TRBJ2-3; D gene unclear. The germline V gene encodes CDR1 SGHRS and CDR2 YFSETQ. Trimming took off 0 bases at V and 8 bases at J, with 4 bases between the two ends. The CDR3 is 11 amino acids. This chain's CDR3 is CASSLEVTQYF. CDR3 coding DNA: TGCGCCAGCAGCTTGGAAGTTACGCAGTATTTT.

A single count supports this clone. The V gene is TRBV30, the J gene TRBJ1-2, with 9 bases lining up with TRBD1. The CDR3 is 16 amino acids. With V trimmed by 2 bases and J by 4 bases, 11 bases remained unmatched. Per germline, CDR1 GTSNPN and CDR2 SVGIG (reference sequence). The CDR3, as DNA: TGTGCCTGGAGTCGCGGGATCAGGACAGGGGTCTATGGCTACACCTTC. Translating it yields CAWSRGIRTGVYGYTF. Full variable domain (outside the CDR3, taken from reference TRBV30 and TRBJ1-2): SQTIHQWPATLVQPVGSPLSLECTVEGTSNPNLYWYRQAAGRGLQLLFYSVGIGQISSEVPQNLSASRPQDRQFILSSKKLLLSDSGFYLCAWSRGIRTGVYGYTFGSGTRLTVV.

This clone has more than one count but fewer than ten. The chain uses TRBV18 and TRBJ1-6; the D gene is possibly TRBD1 (6 bases). Deletions cut 3 bases from V and 6 bases from J, with 15 bases between. The CDR3 length is 16 residues. Per germline, CDR1 KGHSH and CDR2 LQKENI. The CDR3 here is CASSPGGGRVNSPLHF. CDR3 DNA: TGTGCCAGCTCACCGGGCGGGGGCCGTGTTAATTCACCCCTCCACTTT.

In its sample, this clone was seen a few times. V is TRBV7-2 and J is TRBJ2-1; TRBD2 aligns across 9 bases. V trimming: 0 bases; J trimming: 8 bases; junction bases outside the gene matches: 5. The CDR3 runs 15 residues. Germline lookup yields CDR1 SGHTA and CDR2 FQGNSA. The CDR3 protein is CASSLAAGGPYEQFF. CDR3 DNA sequence: TGTGCCAGCAGCTTAGCGGCGGGGGGGCCTTATGAGCAGTTCTTC. Full variable domain (remainder filled in from reference TRBV7-2 and TRBJ2-1): GAGVSQSPSNKVTEKGKDVELRCDPISGHTALYWYRQSLGQGLEFLIYFQGNSAPDKSGLPSDRFSAERTGGSVSTLTIQRTQQEDSAVYLCASSLAAGGPYEQFFGPGTRLTVL.

This clone was picked up a small number of times. The chain carries TRBV29-1 and TRBJ2-5; 8 nucleotides match TRBD2. Germline CDR1 and CDR2: SQVTM and ANQGSEA. The CDR3 covers 15 residues. V gave up 6 bases and J gave up 2 bases; unmatched junction bases: 11. The CDR3 is CSVRGGNTQQETQYF. In DNA form, the CDR3 reads TGCAGCGTCCGGGGGGGAAACACGCAACAAGAGACCCAGTACTTC.

This clone appeared a single time. This chain connects TRBV7-2 to TRBJ2-2; TRBD2 matches at 9 bases. The CDR3 length is 16 residues. Germline V lookup: CDR1 SGHTA, CDR2 FQGNSA. V dropped 1 base and J dropped 0; count of bases not matched to a gene: 0. The CDR3 here is CASSLVAGANTGELFF. The CDR3 nucleotides are TGTGCCAGCAGCTTAGTAGCGGGGGCGAACACCGGGGAGCTGTTTTTT.

This chain joins TRBV7-3 and TRBJ2-1, with a weak D call TRBD2 (6 bases). Trimming cost V 2 bases and J 4 bases, with 12 bases left between them. The CDR3 length is 15 residues. CDR1 and CDR2 from the germline V gene are SGHTA and FQGTGA. The CDR3 region is CASSLDGSDYNEQFF. CDR3 DNA sequence: TGTGCCAGCAGCTTAGACGGGAGTGATTACAATGAGCAGTTCTTC. Full variable domain (outside the CDR3, taken from reference TRBV7-3 and TRBJ2-1): GAGVSQTPSNKVTEKGKYVELRCDPISGHTALYWYRQSLGQGPEFLIYFQGTGAADDSGLPNDRFFAVRPEGSVSTLKIQRTERGDSAVYLCASSLDGSDYNEQFFGPGTRLTVL.

This chain links TRBV29-1 with TRBJ2-3; 7 nucleotides align to TRBD2. Germline CDR1 SQVTM, CDR2 ANQGSEA. Trimming removed 4 bases from V and 1 base from J; junction bases left unmatched: 8. The CDR3 consists of 15 residues. Here the CDR3 reads CSVAGLAGGTDTQYF. Written as DNA, the CDR3 is TGCAGCGTTGCGGGTCTGGCGGGGGGCACAGATACGCAGTATTTT.

This clone was observed a handful of times. The V and J genes are TRBV6-6 and TRBJ2-7, with D tentatively TRBD1 (5 bases). The length of the CDR3 is 13 residues. Trimming removed 2 bases from V and 3 bases from J, with 8 bases in between. Germline CDR1 MNHNY, CDR2 SVGAGI (reference sequence). CDR3 DNA: TGTGCCAGCAGTTACGACAGCGACTACGAGCAGTACTTC. This codes for CASSYDSDYEQYF.